The source of this T cell receptor beta chain is a study of technical replicates of blood from a few donors. The CDR3 is 15 residues long. After removal of 5 bases from V and 3 bases from J, the junction contained 9 bases not matched to a gene. In germline, CDR1 is SNHLY, CDR2 FYNNEI. Here immunoSEQ multiplex PCR was the method, and the copy in TCRdb shows in-frame clones only, minus some. The table shows roughly 72,000 clones, with approximately 93% occurring only once. Sequenced input: T cells isolated from PBMCs. The chain recombines TRBV2 with TRBJ1-2; 7 bases are shared with TRBD1. This sequence was found in a human donor in good health. Written as DNA, the CDR3 is TGTGCCAGCAGTTACATTCGGGACAGCCACTATGGCTACACCTTC. It encodes CASSYIRDSHYGYTF.